This is a list of T cell receptor beta chains from one sample in a study of T cell responses to AZD1222 COVID-19 vaccine. Clones were read by immunoSEQ multiplex PCR, and TCRdb kept only the in-frame ones, dropping some. The sample lists more than 150,000 clones, 88% occurring once. Sample: peripheral blood, taken 28 days after the second AZD1222 dose. Source of these receptors: an adult who received the AZD1222 COVID-19 vaccine. Each CDR3 is given with its conserved first and last residue. D genes are given only for firm matches. The listing skips clone size in some rows; elsewhere it reads once, few, many or a size class.

D | J | V | size | CDR3 | DNA
. | TRBJ1-3 | TRBV7-2 | . | CASSLGISGNTIYF | TGTGCCAGCAGCCTCGGGATCTCTGGAAACACCATATATTTT
TRBD1 | TRBJ2-7 | TRBV19 | few | CASSVGQGTYEQYF | TGTGCCAGTAGTGTTGGACAGGGGACCTACGAGCAGTACTTC
TRBD2 | TRBJ2-5 | TRBV5-1 | . | CASSPGTIFEETQYF | TGCGCCAGCAGCCCTGGGACTATCTTTGAAGAGACCCAGTACTTC
TRBD1 | TRBJ1-6 | TRBV9 | . | CASSPDTGASSPLHF | TGTGCCAGCAGTCCGGACACAGGGGCGAGTTCACCCCTCCACTTT
. | TRBJ2-7 | TRBV7-2 | once | CASTYTAPRGGEQYF | TGTGCCAGCACCTATACGGCTCCCCGAGGGGGCGAGCAGTACTTC
TRBD2 | TRBJ2-7 | TRBV10-3 | . | CAISERTSVYGQYF | TGTGCCATCAGTGAGCGGACTAGCGTGTACGGGCAGTACTTC
. | TRBJ2-7 | TRBV2 | . | CASKGRVYEQYF | TGTGCCAGCAAGGGCAGGGTCTACGAGCAGTACTTC
. | TRBJ2-7 | TRBV21-1 | . | CASSKGQDKRYEQYF | TGTGCCAGCAGCAAAGGCCAGGACAAACGCTACGAGCAGTACTTC
. | TRBJ2-3 | TRBV7-2 | . | CASSLDELRVRSTQYF | TGTGCCAGCAGCTTAGACGAGCTTCGGGTAAGGAGTACGCAGTATTTT
. | TRBJ1-5 | TRBV28 | . | CASTSSNQPQHF | TGTGCCAGTACATCTAGCAATCAGCCCCAGCATTTT
TRBD2 | TRBJ2-1 | TRBV28 | . | CASRPPAGGPGEQFF | TGTGCCAGCAGGCCCCCAGCGGGAGGGCCGGGTGAGCAGTTCTTC
. | TRBJ1-3 | TRBV4-3 | . | CASSQGKGPGNTIYF | TGCGCCAGCAGCCAAGGAAAGGGGCCTGGAAACACCATATATTTT
. | TRBJ2-2 | TRBV9 | few | CASSVINTGELFF | TGTGCCAGCAGCGTAATCAACACCGGGGAGCTGTTTTTT
TRBD1 | TRBJ2-3 | TRBV5-4 | . | CASSLGLDRGNRYVGRYF | TGTGCCAGCAGCTTGGGCCTGGACAGGGGGAACAGATACGTCGGCAGGTATTTT
. | TRBJ1-4 | TRBV5-1 | once | CASSKTTGVNEKLFF | TGCGCCAGCAGTAAAACGACAGGCGTTAATGAAAAACTGTTTTTT
. | TRBJ2-3 | TRBV7-2 | . | CASSLGAGFTDTQYF | TGTGCCAGCAGCTTAGGGGCGGGGTTCACAGATACGCAGTATTTT
. | TRBJ1-3 | TRBV7-2 | . | CASSSDRISGNTIYF | TGTGCCAGCAGCTCGGACAGAATCTCTGGAAACACCATATATTTT
. | TRBJ2-1 | TRBV9 | . | CASSASGTPWGEQFF | TGTGCCAGCAGCGCCTCCGGGACTCCTTGGGGTGAGCAGTTCTTC
TRBD1 | TRBJ2-7 | TRBV24-1 | . | CAAGTASYEQYF | TGCGCCGCCGGGACAGCTTCCTACGAGCAGTACTTC
. | TRBJ2-7 | TRBV18 | . | CASSPAEGEQYF | TGTGCCAGCTCACCAGCTGAGGGCGAGCAGTACTTC
. | TRBJ2-7 | TRBV7-2 | . | CASSALYEQYF | TGTGCCAGCAGCGCCCTGTACGAGCAGTACTTC
TRBD1 | TRBJ2-2 | TRBV28 | . | CASSFLGTGTGELFF | TGTGCCAGCAGTTTCCTCGGGACAGGGACCGGGGAGCTGTTTTTT
. | TRBJ2-5 | TRBV19 | . | CASATSTETQYF | TGTGCCAGCGCGACTAGTACGGAGACCCAGTACTTC
. | TRBJ2-3 | TRBV7-2 | . | CASSLGGAADTQYF | TGTGCCAGCAGCTTGGGCGGGGCCGCAGATACGCAGTATTTT
. | TRBJ1-2 | TRBV28 | . | CASTVGPSYGYTF | TGTGCCAGCACCGTGGGGCCTTCCTATGGCTACACCTTC
. | TRBJ2-1 | TRBV14 | . | CASSPRGNSYNEQFF | TGTGCCAGCAGCCCACGGGGGAACTCCTACAATGAGCAGTTCTTC
TRBD1 | TRBJ1-5 | TRBV6-5 | . | CASAGTGLNQPQHF | TGTGCCAGTGCCGGGACAGGCCTTAATCAGCCCCAGCATTTT
TRBD2 | TRBJ2-7 | TRBV20-1 | once | CSASSGSWYEQYF | TGCAGTGCTAGTAGCGGGAGTTGGTACGAGCAGTACTTC
. | TRBJ1-2 | TRBV28 | . | CASRPIRGRDYGYTF | TGTGCCAGCAGGCCTATCCGGGGCCGAGACTATGGCTACACCTTC
TRBD2 | TRBJ2-7 | TRBV27 | . | CASSFRAGKGSTEQYF | TGTGCCAGCAGTTTTAGAGCGGGAAAGGGGTCGACCGAGCAGTACTTC
. | TRBJ2-7 | TRBV6-1 | few | CASSEVGGQANREQYF | TGTGCCAGCAGTGAAGTGGGGGGCCAGGCGAACCGCGAGCAGTACTTC
TRBD1 | TRBJ1-2 | TRBV5-4 | . | CASSLVLGGTGANYGYTF | TGTGCCAGCAGCTTGGTATTAGGAGGGACAGGGGCCAACTATGGCTACACCTTC
. | TRBJ1-4 | TRBV23-1 | . | CASSRTEDEKLFF | TGCGCCAGCAGCCGAACGGAGGATGAAAAACTGTTTTTT
. | TRBJ2-3 | TRBV2 | . | CASSSSYNTQYF | TGTGCCAGCAGTTCCAGCTATAATACGCAGTATTTT
TRBD1 | TRBJ1-3 | TRBV2 | . | CASSEVAGGDTIYF | TGTGCCAGCAGTGAAGTGGCAGGGGGTGACACCATATATTTT
. | TRBJ2-7 | TRBV7-9 | . | CASVIAGQSFGEQYF | TGTGCCAGCGTCATAGCGGGACAGTCCTTCGGCGAGCAGTACTTC
. | TRBJ1-3 | TRBV28 | . | CASSFSRNGNTIYF | TGTGCCAGCAGTTTTTCAAGGAATGGAAACACCATATATTTT
. | TRBJ2-5 | TRBV4-2 | . | CASSQEGRETQYF | TGTGCCAGCAGCCAGGAGGGCCGAGAGACCCAGTACTTC
TRBD2 | TRBJ2-3 | TRBV5-1 | few | CASSSGLADPGAQYF | TGCGCCAGCAGCTCGGGACTAGCGGACCCTGGGGCGCAGTATTTT
TRBD1 | TRBJ2-3 | TRBV9 | . | CASSVDPTGVLLDTQYF | TGTGCCAGCAGCGTAGACCCAACAGGGGTCCTCCTAGATACGCAGTATTTT
. | TRBJ1-5 | TRBV6-5 | . | CASILNSNQPQHF | TGTGCCAGCATCCTGAATAGCAATCAGCCCCAGCATTTT
TRBD1 | TRBJ1-1 | TRBV28 | . | CASGDYRGGSTEAFF | TGTGCCAGCGGAGATTACAGGGGCGGGTCCACTGAAGCTTTCTTT
. | TRBJ2-1 | TRBV5-1 | . | CASSIGQTPVHEQFF | TGCGCCAGCAGTATCGGACAGACCCCGGTCCATGAGCAGTTCTTC
TRBD1 | TRBJ1-4 | TRBV6-5 | . | CASNLDRDGKLFF | TGTGCCAGCAACCTGGACAGGGACGGAAAACTGTTTTTT
TRBD1 | TRBJ2-7 | TRBV6-7 | . | CASSPRDRWEGYEQYF | TGTGCCAGCAGCCCGAGGGACAGGTGGGAAGGCTACGAGCAGTACTTC
TRBD2 | TRBJ2-7 | TRBV28 | . | CASTPGAAGEYEQYF | TGTGCCAGCACCCCCGGGGCGGCGGGGGAGTACGAGCAGTACTTC
. | TRBJ2-2 | TRBV23-1 | . | CASGGQTGELFF | TGCGCCAGCGGCGGACAAACCGGGGAGCTGTTTTTT
TRBD2 | TRBJ2-3 | TRBV6-5 | . | CASGLLAGETDTQYF | TGTGCCAGCGGGTTACTAGCGGGAGAGACAGATACGCAGTATTTT
TRBD1 | TRBJ2-7 | TRBV5-1 | . | CASSSGQGTYEQYF | TGCGCCAGCAGCTCCGGACAGGGGACCTACGAGCAGTACTTC